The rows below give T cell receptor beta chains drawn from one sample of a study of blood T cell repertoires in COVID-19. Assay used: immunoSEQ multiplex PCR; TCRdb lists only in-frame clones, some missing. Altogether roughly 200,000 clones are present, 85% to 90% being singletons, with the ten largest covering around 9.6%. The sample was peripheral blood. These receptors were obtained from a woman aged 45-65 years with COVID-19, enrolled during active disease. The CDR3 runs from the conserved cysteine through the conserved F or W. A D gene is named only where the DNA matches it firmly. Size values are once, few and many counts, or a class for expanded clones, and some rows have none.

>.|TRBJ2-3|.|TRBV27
TGTGCCAGCAGCTTTCATGTGGGGGGTGATACGCAGTATTTT
CASSFHVGGDTQYF
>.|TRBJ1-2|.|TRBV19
TGTGCCAGTAGTATAGATCAAGAGGGCAGGGGCGATGGCTACACCTTC
CASSIDQEGRGDGYTF
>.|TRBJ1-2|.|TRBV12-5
TGTGCTAGTGGTTTGGAGGGGATCCATGGCTACACCTTC
CASGLEGIHGYTF
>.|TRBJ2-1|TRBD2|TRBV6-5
TGTGCCAGCAGTCCCCGACTAGCCCCCAATGAGCAGTTCTTC
CASSPRLAPNEQFF
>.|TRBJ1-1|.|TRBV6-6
TGTGCCAGCAGTTACACCCCCCCGGGTGAAAAAACTGAAGCTTTCTTT
CASSYTPPGEKTEAFF
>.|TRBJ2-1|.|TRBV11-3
TGTGCCAGCAGCTTATCCGCAACGAGCGAGCAGTTCTTC
CASSLSATSEQFF
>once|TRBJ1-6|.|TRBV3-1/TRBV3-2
TGTGCCAGCAGCCAAGGGGTGCAGGGAAATTCACCCCTCCACTTT
CASSQGVQGNSPLHF
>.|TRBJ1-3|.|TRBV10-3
TGTGCCATCGCGACAGCCTCTGGAAACACCATATATTTT
CAIATASGNTIYF
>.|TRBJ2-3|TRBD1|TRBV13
TGTGCCAGCAGCCAATCGGGACAGCTTAGCACAGATACGCAGTATTTT
CASSQSGQLSTDTQYF
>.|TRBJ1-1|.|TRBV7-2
TGTGCCAGCAGCTTAGGGGGAGGAGAAGCTTTCTTT
CASSLGGGEAFF
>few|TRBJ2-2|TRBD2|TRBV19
TGTGCCAGTAGTATGGGGTTAGCGGGCACCGGGGAGCTGTTTTTT
CASSMGLAGTGELFF
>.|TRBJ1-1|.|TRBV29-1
TGCAGCGTTGGTAGAAAGAACACTGAAGCTTTCTTT
CSVGRKNTEAFF
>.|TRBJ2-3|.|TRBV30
TGTGCCTGGAGTTATGGCGGGATCACAGATACGCAGTATTTT
CAWSYGGITDTQYF
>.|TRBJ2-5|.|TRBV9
TGTGCCAGCAGTCTTGGACTATTCCAAGAGACCCAGTACTTC
CASSLGLFQETQYF
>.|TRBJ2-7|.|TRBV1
TGCACCAGCAGCCACCGACCGGCGGGGTCCTACGAGCAGTACTTC
CTSSHRPAGSYEQYF
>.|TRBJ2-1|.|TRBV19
TGTGCCAGTAGTATAAGGAGGGGTAGGTACAATGAGCAGTTCTTC
CASSIRRGRYNEQFF
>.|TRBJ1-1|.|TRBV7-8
TGTGCCAGCAGCCCATTTCGAGGGCACATGAACACTGAAGCTTTCTTT
CASSPFRGHMNTEAFF
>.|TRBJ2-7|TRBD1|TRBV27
TGTGCCAGCAGAGTTGTTGGGACAGGGGGGATTTACGAGCAGTACTTC
CASRVVGTGGIYEQYF
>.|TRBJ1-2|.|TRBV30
TGTGCCTGGAGTTCTCCGACAGGATTTAACTATGGCTACACCTTC
CAWSSPTGFNYGYTF
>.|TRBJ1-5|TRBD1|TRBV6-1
TGTGCCAGCAGTGAAGGACAGGGAACCTTGCGCAATCAGCCCCAGCATTTT
CASSEGQGTLRNQPQHF
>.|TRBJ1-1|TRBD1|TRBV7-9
TGTGCCAGCAGCCCCGACCGGTACAGGGGGACTGAAGCTTTCTTT
CASSPDRYRGTEAFF
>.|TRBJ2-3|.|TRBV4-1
TGCGCCAGCAGCCAAGTTCCGGGGGGCAGCACAGATACGCAGTATTTT
CASSQVPGGSTDTQYF
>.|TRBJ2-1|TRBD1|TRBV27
TGTGCCAGCAGTTTCCGCCGGGACAGGGGCTCCAATGAGCAGTTCTTC
CASSFRRDRGSNEQFF
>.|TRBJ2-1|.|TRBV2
TGTGCCAGCACCGGGACTTCTAATGAGCAGTTCTTC
CASTGTSNEQFF
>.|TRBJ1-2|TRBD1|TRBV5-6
TGTGCCAGCAGTTCTCAGGCTGGGACAGGGTTTGGCTACACCTTC
CASSSQAGTGFGYTF
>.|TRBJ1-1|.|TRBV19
TGTGCCAGTAGTGCTGGGGGAGGGATGAACACTGAAGCTTTCTTT
CASSAGGGMNTEAFF
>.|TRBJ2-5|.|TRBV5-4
TGTGCCAGCAGCTTGGGGGGAGGGGGACAAGAGACCCAGTACTTC
CASSLGGGGQETQYF
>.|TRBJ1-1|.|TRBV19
TGTGCCACCCGAGGGAGGATTAACACTGAAGCTTTCTTT
CATRGRINTEAFF
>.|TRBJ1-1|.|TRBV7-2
TGTGCCAGCAGCCCGAGGGGGGGGCGTTTCGCTGAAGCTTTCTTT
CASSPRGGRFAEAFF
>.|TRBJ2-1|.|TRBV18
TGTGCCAGCTCTCCTACAGCCTACAATGAGCAGTTCTTC
CASSPTAYNEQFF
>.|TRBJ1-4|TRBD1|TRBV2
TGTGCCAGCAGTCCCTCCGACAGGGTGAATGAAAAACTGTTTTTT
CASSPSDRVNEKLFF
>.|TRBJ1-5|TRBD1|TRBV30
TGTGCCTTTTCCGGGACAGGATCGCCCGCGGGGCAGCCCCAGCATTTT
CAFSGTGSPAGQPQHF
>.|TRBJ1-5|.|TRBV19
TGTGCCAGTAAGGGTGCAGGGATTAATAGCAATCAGCCCCAGCATTTT
CASKGAGINSNQPQHF
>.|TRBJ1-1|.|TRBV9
TGTGCCAGCAGCGTAGGTATCCCGAACACTGAAGCTTTCTTT
CASSVGIPNTEAFF
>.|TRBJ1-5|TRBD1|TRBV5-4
TGTGCCAGCAGCGAAGACAGGGCTCAGCCCCAGCATTTT
CASSEDRAQPQHF
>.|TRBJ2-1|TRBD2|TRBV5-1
TGCGCCAGCAGCGGATCCCCGGGGGGCAATGAGCAGTTCTTC
CASSGSPGGNEQFF
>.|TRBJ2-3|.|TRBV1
TGCACCAGCAGCCAACGCGGAAACTGTAGCACAGATACGCAGTATTTT
CTSSQRGNCSTDTQYF
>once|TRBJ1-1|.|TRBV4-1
TGCGCCAGCAGCACTCCCGACAGGCCGAACACTGAAGCTTTCTTT
CASSTPDRPNTEAFF
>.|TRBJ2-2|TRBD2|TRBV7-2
TGTGCCAGCAGCTTAGGAATAGCGGGGCCCTTGGCCGGGGAGCTGTTTTTT
CASSLGIAGPLAGELFF
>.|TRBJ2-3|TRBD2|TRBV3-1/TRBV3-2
TGTGCCAGCAGCCCCGGACTAGCGGACACAGATACGCAGTATTTT
CASSPGLADTDTQYF
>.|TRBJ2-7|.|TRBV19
TGTGCCAGTAGTTTATCCCAGGGAGGCGAGCAGTACTTC
CASSLSQGGEQYF
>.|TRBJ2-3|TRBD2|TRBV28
TGTGCCAGCAGTTTATGGGGTATAGCGGGGGGGTCAGATACGCAGTATTTT
CASSLWGIAGGSDTQYF
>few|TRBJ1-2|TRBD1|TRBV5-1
TGCGCCAGCAGCTTGGACAGGGGGGACTCTGGCTACACCTTC
CASSLDRGDSGYTF
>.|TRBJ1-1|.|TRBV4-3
TGCGCCAGCAGCCAAGAACGAGTCACTGAAGCTTTCTTT
CASSQERVTEAFF
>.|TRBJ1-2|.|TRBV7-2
TGTGCCAGCTTCCGAGGGACACCGTCTTATGGCTACACCTTC
CASFRGTPSYGYTF